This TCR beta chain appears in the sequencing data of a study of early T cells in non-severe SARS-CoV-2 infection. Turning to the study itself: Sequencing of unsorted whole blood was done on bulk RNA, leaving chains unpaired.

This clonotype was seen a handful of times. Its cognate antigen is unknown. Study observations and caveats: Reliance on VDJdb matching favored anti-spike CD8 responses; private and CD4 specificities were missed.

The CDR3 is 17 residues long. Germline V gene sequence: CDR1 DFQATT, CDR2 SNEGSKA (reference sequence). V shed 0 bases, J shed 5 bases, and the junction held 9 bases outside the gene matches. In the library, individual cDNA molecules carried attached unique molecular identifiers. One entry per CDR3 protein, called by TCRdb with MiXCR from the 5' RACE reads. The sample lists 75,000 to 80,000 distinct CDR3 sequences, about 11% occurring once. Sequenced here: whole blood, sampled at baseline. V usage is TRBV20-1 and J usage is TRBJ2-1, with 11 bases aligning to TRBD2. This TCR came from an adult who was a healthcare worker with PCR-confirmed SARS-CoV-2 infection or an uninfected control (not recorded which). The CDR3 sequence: CSARDGSTSGVDNEQFF. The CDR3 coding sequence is TGCAGTGCTAGAGATGGGTCGACTAGCGGGGTAGACAATGAGCAGTTCTTC.